This T cell receptor (beta chain) was found in a study of T cell responses to AZD1222 COVID-19 vaccine. Study conclusions and caveats: Vaccine-associated CD4 TCRs ranged over spike, dominating at 160-218 and 743-854.

CDR1 and CDR2 from the germline V gene are SNHLY and FYNNEI. This CDR3 contains 16 residues. Losses at the gene ends were 7 bases for V and 8 bases for J; bases not matched to a gene: 18. Assay used: immunoSEQ multiplex PCR; TCRdb lists only in-frame clones, some missing. Counted here are some 150,000 clones, more than 80% occurring once; the ten biggest clones make up 3.5% to 4.5%. For this clone: Its antigen is not known.

The receptor was derived from an adult who received the MenACWY meningococcal vaccine as a control. The rearrangement joins TRBV2 to TRBJ1-1; TRBD1 agrees at 8 bases. Sequencing used peripheral blood, obtained 28 days after the second dose of the MenACWY control vaccine. CDR3 nucleotides: TGTGCCAGCACGTCATTACAGGGGGGGACGGCCTTAGAAGCTTTCTTT. It codes for CASTSLQGGTALEAFF.